This TCR beta chain was observed in a study of blood T cell dynamics during melanoma immunotherapy. Across the whole study: Patients with metastatic melanoma got pembrolizumab or nivolumab-ipilimumab as first-line care.

DNA loading was fixed at about 380 ng for all bulk PBMC samples. The repertoire was sequenced with immunoSEQ multiplex PCR; TCRdb's copy has only in-frame clones and lacks some. This sample has more than 9,500 clones, with roughly 88% found just once. Time point described: week 3, after first cycle of checkpoint inhibitor. Apart from two fast progressors, RECIST 1.1 response was judged 12 weeks post-infusion. In germline, CDR1 is SSHAT, CDR2 FNYEAQ (reference sequence). V was pared by 4 bases and J by 6 bases, with 6 bases of the junction left unmatched. The CDR3 contains 17 residues. The sequence derives from a human donor with melanoma. J is TRBJ2-1 and V is TRBV7-7; 16 bases fit TRBD2. The sequenced sample was blood, obtained from a patient treated with checkpoint blockade. The CDR3 loop reads CASSWGLAGGPGNEQFF. In DNA, the CDR3 is TGTGCCAGCAGCTGGGGACTAGCGGGAGGGCCCGGCAATGAGCAGTTCTTC. Filled out from reference TRBV7-7 and TRBJ2-1, the complete variable domain reads GAGVSQSPRYKVTKRGQDVTLRCDPISSHATLYWYQQALGQGPEFLTYFNYEAQPDKSGLPSDRFSAERPEGSISTLTIQRTEQRDSAMYRCASSWGLAGGPGNEQFFGPGTRLTVL.